This TCR beta chain was captured by sequencing in a study of T cells in localized non-small cell lung cancer. Only in-frame clones appear in the TCRdb table, and some are missing; sequencing was by immunoSEQ multiplex PCR. This table has 40,000 to 65,000 clones, over 80% appearing once. V was cut by 5 bases and J by 2 bases, with 19 bases left in between. The CDR3 extends over 16 amino acids. The germline gives CDR1 SGHTS, CDR2 YDEGEE. The V and J genes are TRBV5-8 and TRBJ2-5; D possibly corresponds to TRBD2 (5 bases). The source is a man aged 35 to 70 with stage III lung adenocarcinoma. The sample here was peripheral blood mononuclear cells, taken before any cancer treatment. The CDR3 bases are TGTGCCAGCAGTCCGGGATCCCAAGCGGCACAAGAGACCCAGTACTTC. It is translated as CASSPGSQAAQETQYF. The entire variable domain, with the rest obtained from reference TRBV5-8 and TRBJ2-5, is as follows: EAGVTQSPTHLIKTRGQQATLRCSPISGHTSVYWYQQALGLGLQFLLWYDEGEERNRGNFPPRFSGRQFPNYSSELNVNALELEDSALYLCASSPGSQAAQETQYFGPGTRLLVL.